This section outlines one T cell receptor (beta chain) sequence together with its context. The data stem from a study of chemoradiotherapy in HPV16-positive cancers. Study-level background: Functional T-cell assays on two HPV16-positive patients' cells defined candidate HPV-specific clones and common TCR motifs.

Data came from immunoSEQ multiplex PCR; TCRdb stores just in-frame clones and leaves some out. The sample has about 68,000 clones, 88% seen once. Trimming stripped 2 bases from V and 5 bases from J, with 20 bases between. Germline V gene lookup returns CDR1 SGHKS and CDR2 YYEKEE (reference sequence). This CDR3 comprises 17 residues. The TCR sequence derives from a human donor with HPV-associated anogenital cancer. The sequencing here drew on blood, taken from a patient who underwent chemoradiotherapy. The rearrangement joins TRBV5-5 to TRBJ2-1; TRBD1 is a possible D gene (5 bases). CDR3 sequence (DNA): TGTGCCAGCAGCTTTGGGCCGACAGTCCACCTTAACAATGAGCAGTTCTTC. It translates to CASSFGPTVHLNNEQFF.